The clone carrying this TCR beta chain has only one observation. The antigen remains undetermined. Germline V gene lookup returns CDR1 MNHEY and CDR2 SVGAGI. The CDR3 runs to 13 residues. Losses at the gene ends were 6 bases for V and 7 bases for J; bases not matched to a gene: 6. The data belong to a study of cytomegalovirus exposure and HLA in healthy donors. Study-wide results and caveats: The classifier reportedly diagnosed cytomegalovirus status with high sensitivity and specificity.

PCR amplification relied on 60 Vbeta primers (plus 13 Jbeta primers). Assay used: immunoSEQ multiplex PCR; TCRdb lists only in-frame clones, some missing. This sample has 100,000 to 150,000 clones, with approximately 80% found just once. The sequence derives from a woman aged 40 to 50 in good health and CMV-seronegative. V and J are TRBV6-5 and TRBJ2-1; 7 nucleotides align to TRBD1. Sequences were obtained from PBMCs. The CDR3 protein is CASRQGVTNEQFF. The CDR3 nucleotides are TGTGCCAGCAGGCAGGGGGTAACGAATGAGCAGTTCTTC.